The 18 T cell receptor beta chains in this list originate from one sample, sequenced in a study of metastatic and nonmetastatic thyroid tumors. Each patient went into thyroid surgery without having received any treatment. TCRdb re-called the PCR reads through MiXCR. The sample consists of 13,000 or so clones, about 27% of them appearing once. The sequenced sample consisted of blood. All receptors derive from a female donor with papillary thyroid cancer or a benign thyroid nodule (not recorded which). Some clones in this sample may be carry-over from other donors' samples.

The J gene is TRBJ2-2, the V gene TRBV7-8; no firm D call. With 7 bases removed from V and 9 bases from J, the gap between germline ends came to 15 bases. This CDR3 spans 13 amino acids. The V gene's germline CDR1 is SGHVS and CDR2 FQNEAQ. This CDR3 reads CASTSRNSWELFF. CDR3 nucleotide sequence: TGTGCCAGCACCTCCCGGAACAGCTGGGAGCTGTTTTTT.

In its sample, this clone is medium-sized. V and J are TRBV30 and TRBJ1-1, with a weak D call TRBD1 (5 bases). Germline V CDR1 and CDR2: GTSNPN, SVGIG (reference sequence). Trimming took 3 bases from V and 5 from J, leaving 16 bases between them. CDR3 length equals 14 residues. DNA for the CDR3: TGTGCCTGGAGCTCCCGTAGGGGCGAGACTGAAGCTTTCTTT. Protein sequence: CAWSSRRGETEAFF. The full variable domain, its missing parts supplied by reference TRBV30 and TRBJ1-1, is SQTIHQWPATLVQPVGSPLSLECTVEGTSNPNLYWYRQAAGRGLQLLFYSVGIGQISSEVPQNLSASRPQDRQFILSSKKLLLSDSGFYLCAWSSRRGETEAFFGQGTRLTVV.

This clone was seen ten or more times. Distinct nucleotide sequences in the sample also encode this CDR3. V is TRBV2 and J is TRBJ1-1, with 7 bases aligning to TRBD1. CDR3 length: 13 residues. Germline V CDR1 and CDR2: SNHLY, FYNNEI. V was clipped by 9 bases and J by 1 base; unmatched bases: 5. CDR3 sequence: CARYRGPNTEAFF. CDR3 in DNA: TGTGCCAGATACAGGGGCCCGAACACTGAAGCTTTCTTT.

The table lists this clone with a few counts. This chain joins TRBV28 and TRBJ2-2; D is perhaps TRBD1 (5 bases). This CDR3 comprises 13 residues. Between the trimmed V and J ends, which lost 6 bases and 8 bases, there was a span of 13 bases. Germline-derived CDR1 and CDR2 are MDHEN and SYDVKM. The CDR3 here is CASRGRGSGELFF. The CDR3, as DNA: TGTGCCAGCAGGGGAAGGGGATCTGGGGAGCTGTTTTTT.

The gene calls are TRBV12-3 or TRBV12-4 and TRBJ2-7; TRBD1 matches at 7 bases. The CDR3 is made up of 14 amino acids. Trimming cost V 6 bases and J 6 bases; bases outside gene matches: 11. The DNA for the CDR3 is TGTGCCAGCAGACGAAACCAGGGGGACGGCGAGCAGTACTTC. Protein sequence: CASRRNQGDGEQYF.

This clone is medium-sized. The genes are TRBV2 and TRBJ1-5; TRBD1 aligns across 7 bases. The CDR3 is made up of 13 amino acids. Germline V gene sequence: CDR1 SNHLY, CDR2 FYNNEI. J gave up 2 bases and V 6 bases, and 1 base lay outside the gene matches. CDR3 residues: CASSGTGNQPQHF. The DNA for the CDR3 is TGTGCCAGCAGCGGGACAGGCAATCAGCCCCAGCATTTT.

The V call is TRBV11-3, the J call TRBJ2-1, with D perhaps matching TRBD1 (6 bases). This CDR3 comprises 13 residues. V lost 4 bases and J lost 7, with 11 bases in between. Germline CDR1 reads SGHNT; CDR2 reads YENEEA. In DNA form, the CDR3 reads TGTGCCAGCAGCTCAACACAGGGAAATGAGCAGTTCTTC. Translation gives CASSSTQGNEQFF.

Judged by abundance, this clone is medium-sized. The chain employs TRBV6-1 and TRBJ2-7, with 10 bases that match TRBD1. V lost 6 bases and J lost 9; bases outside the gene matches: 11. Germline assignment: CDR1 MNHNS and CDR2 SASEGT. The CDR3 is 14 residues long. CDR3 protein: CASRPPGTGARQYF. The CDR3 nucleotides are TGTGCCAGCAGACCCCCAGGGACAGGGGCGAGGCAGTACTTC.

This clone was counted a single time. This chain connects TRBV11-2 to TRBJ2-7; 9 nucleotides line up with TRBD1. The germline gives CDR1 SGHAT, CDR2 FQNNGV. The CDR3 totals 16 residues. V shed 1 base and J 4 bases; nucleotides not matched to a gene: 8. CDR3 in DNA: TGTGCCAGCAGCTTAGTAGAACAGGGGGCGTTTTACGAGCAGTACTTC. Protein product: CASSLVEQGAFYEQYF.

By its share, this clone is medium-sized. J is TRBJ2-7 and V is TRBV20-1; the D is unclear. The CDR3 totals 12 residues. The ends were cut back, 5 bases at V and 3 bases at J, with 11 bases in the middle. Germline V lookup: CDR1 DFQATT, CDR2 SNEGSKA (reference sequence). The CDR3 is CSASTHSYEQYF. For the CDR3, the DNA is TGCAGTGCTTCGACACATAGCTACGAGCAGTACTTC.

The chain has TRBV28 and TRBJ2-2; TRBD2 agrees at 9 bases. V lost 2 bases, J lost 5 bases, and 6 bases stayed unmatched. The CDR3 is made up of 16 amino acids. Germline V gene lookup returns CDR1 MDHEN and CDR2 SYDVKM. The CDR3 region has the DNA TGTGCCAGCAGTTTAACGGCTAGCGGGACAACCGGGGAGCTGTTTTTT. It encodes CASSLTASGTTGELFF.

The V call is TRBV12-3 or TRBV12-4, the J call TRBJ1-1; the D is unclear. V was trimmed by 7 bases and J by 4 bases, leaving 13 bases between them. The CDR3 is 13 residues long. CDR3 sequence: CASTYPQVTEAFF. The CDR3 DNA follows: TGTGCCAGCACCTATCCCCAAGTCACTGAAGCTTTCTTT.

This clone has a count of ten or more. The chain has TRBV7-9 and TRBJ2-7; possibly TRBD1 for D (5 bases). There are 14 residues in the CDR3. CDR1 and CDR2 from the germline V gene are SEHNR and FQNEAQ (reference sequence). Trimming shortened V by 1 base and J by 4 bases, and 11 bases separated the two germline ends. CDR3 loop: CASSLVDIPYEQYF. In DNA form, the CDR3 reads TGTGCCAGCAGCTTAGTGGACATTCCATACGAGCAGTACTTC.

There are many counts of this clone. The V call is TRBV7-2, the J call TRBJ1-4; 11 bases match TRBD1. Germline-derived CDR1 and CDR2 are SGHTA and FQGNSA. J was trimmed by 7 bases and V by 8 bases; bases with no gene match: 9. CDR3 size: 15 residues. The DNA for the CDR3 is TGTGCCAGCGCACTCCGGGACAGGGGGTTTGAAAAACTGTTTTTT. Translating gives CASALRDRGFEKLFF.

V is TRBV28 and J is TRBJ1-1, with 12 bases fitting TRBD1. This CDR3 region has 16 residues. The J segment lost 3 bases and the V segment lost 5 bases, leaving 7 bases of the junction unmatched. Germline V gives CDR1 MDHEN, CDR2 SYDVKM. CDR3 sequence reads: CASSPGQGAGYTEAFF. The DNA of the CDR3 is TGTGCCAGCAGTCCGGGACAGGGGGCAGGGTACACTGAAGCTTTCTTT.

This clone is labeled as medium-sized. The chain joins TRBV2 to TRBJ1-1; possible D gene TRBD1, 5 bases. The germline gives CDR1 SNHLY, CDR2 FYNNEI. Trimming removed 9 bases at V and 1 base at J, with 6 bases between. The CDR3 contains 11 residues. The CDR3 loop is CARTENTEAFF. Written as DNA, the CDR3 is TGTGCCAGGACAGAGAACACTGAAGCTTTCTTT.

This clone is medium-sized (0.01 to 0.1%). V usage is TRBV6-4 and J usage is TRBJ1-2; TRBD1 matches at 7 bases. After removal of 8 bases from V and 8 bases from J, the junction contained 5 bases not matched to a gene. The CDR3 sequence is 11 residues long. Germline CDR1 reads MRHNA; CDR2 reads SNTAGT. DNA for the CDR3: TGTGCCAGCCCGACAGGGAGCGGCTACACCTTC. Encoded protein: CASPTGSGYTF.

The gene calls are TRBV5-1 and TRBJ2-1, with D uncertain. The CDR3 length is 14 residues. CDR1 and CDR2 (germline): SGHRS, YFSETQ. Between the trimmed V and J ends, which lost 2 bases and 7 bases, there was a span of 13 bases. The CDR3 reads CASSFQSNTNEQFF. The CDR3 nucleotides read TGCGCCAGCAGCTTCCAATCTAACACGAATGAGCAGTTCTTC. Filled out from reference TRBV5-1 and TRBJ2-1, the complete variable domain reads KAGVTQTPRYLIKTRGQQVTLSCSPISGHRSVSWYQQTPGQGLQFLFEYFSETQRNKGNFPGRFSGRQFSNSRSEMNVSTLELGDSALYLCASSFQSNTNEQFFGPGTRLTVL.